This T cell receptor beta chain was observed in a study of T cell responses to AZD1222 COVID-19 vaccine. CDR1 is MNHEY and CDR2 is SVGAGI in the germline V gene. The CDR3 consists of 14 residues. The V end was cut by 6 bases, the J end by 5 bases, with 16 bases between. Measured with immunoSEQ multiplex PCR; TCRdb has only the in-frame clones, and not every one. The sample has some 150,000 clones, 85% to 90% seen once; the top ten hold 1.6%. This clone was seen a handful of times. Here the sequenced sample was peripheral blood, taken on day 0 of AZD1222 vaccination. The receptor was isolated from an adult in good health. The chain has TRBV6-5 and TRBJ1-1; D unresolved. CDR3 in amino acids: CASSVAGPGTEAFF. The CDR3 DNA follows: TGTGCCAGCAGCGTAGCCGGACCGGGGACTGAAGCTTTCTTT.